The following is a TCR beta chain sequence with its context. The antigen is unknown. It was with 60 Vbeta and 13 Jbeta primers that the PCR ran. Clones were sequenced by immunoSEQ multiplex PCR, and TCRdb holds only the in-frame ones, with some missing. The sample lists 150,000 to 200,000 clones; around two thirds were seen once. The CDR3 totals 15 residues. Germline CDR1 SGHRS, CDR2 YFSETQ. With 4 bases removed from V and 2 bases from J, the gap between germline ends came to 13 bases. This sample stems from a study of cytomegalovirus exposure and HLA in healthy donors. Whole-study findings and limits: Researchers reported in a later analysis that a missense DCLRE1C variant was tied to TCR beta V- and J-gene trimming. An analysis done earlier found most TCR beta V segments productive about 90% or about 30% of the time.

The clonotype originates from a man aged 25 to 45 in good health and CMV-seropositive. V usage is TRBV5-1 and J usage is TRBJ2-1; possible D gene TRBD1, 6 bases. The sequenced material came from PBMCs. CDR3 sequence (DNA): TGCGCCAGCAGCCCTACGGGACAAGCCTACAATGAGCAGTTCTTC. This encodes CASSPTGQAYNEQFF.